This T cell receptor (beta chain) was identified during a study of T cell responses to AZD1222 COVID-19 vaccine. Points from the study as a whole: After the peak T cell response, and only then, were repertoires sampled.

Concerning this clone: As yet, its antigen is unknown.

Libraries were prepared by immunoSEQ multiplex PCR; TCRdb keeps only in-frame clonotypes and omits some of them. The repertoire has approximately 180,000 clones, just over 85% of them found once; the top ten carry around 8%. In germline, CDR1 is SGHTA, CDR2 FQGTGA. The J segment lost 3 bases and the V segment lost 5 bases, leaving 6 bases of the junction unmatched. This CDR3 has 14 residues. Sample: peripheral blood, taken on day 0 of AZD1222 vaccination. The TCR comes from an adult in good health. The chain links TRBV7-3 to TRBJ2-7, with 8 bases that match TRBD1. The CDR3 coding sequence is TGTGCCAGCAGCGCCAGGGGGCGCGACTACGAGCAGTACTTC. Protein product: CASSARGRDYEQYF.